Reported below is one T cell receptor (beta chain). Its antigen is currently unknown. This specimen comes from a study of T cell repertoires in cytomegalovirus infection. Study as a whole: HLA-B-restricted CMV epitopes that are well studied were used alongside recently identified HLA-C-restricted ones. Indications came from public TCR beta signatures; they pointed to CMV infection and to a matching HLA type.

Trimming left V 2 bases short and J 5 bases short, with 7 bases between. This CDR3 has 12 amino acids. The germline V gene encodes CDR1 SGHNT and CDR2 YYREEE (reference sequence). General observations from the study: Across the ex vivo response, the dominant clonotypes were HLA-C-restricted CMV-specific TCR beta clonotypes. The study identified carriers of CMV plus the relevant HLA from cumulative public TCR beta family frequency.

MiXCR, run by TCRdb on the reads, gives a single entry per CDR3 protein. The sample has under 850,000 distinct CDR3 sequences; roughly 33% are singletons. The J gene is TRBJ1-1, the V gene TRBV5-4, with D unclear. The sample here was cultured PBMCs, taken from culture after CMV antigen stimulation. This clonotype was sampled from a human donor in good health (CMV status not recorded). Some clones in this sample may be carry-over from other donors' samples. CDR3 loop: CASSFDGTEAFF. Written as DNA, the CDR3 is TGTGCCAGCAGCTTTGACGGGACTGAAGCTTTCTTT.